The sequence of this T cell receptor beta chain was determined in a study of PD-L1 blockade in urothelial cancer. The CDR3 has 14 amino acids. CDR1 is GTSNPN and CDR2 is SVGIG in the germline V gene (reference sequence). The germline V and J ends were trimmed by 0 bases and 5 bases, with 13 bases remaining between them. Libraries were prepared by immunoSEQ multiplex PCR; TCRdb keeps only in-frame clonotypes and omits some of them. Of tens of thousands of clones in the sample, over 70% were seen once. Specified time point: pretreatment peripheral blood. This clonotype originated in a man aged 60-69 years with urothelial cancer. The chain has TRBV30 and TRBJ1-2; no clear D gene. The source was PBMCs, collected around atezolizumab (anti-PD-L1) treatment. This CDR3 is CAWSVKSSGYGYTF. The CDR3 nucleotides read TGTGCCTGGAGTGTTAAATCGTCCGGGTATGGCTACACCTTC.